The rows below give T cell receptor beta chains drawn from one sample of a study of beta chain features in type 1 diabetes. Clones were read by immunoSEQ multiplex PCR, and TCRdb kept only the in-frame ones, dropping some. The top ten clones hold approximately 0.85% of a sample with approximately 170,000 clones, approximately 8.1% of them seen once. The sequenced material came from central memory CD4+ T cells from blood. The receptor set was obtained from a woman between 35 and 50 years old with type 1 diabetes. The CDR3 runs from the conserved cysteine through the conserved F or W. The order of the fields is J gene, V gene, D gene, clone size, CDR3 DNA, CDR3 protein. A D gene is named only where the DNA matches it firmly. For some rows the clone size is stated as once, few or many, or as a class when expanded; others skip it.

TRBJ2-7 TRBV28 NA NA TGTGCCAGCAGCCGGGACTTCTCCTCCTACGAGCAGTACTTC CASSRDFSSYEQYF
TRBJ2-5 TRBV5-1 NA NA TGCGCCAGCAGCTTGGAGGGGACAATCGAAAGGGAGACCCAGTACTTC CASSLEGTIERETQYF
TRBJ2-2 TRBV11-1 TRBD1 few TGTGCCAGCAGCTTCCCGGGACAGGGTAACACCGGGGAGCTGTTTTTT CASSFPGQGNTGELFF
TRBJ1-4 TRBV20-1 NA medium-sized TGCAGTGCCAGTGATGAAAAACTGTTTTTT CSASDEKLFF
TRBJ1-1 TRBV19 NA few TGTGCCAGTAGCTGGCAGGGAGGTACTGAAGCTTTCTTT CASSWQGGTEAFF
TRBJ2-1 TRBV29-1 NA many TGCAGCGTTGAGCAACTCTACAATGAGCAGTTCTTC CSVEQLYNEQFF
TRBJ2-3 TRBV19 TRBD2 NA TGTGCCAGTAGTAGAAGTCTAGCGGGTGCAGATACGCAGTATTTT CASSRSLAGADTQYF
TRBJ2-7 TRBV14 NA few TGTGCCAGCAGCCCCCGGGACTCCTACGAGCAGTACTTC CASSPRDSYEQYF
TRBJ1-6 TRBV4-1 TRBD1 NA TGCGCCAGCAGCCAAGGGGGACAGCTCCCGAATTCACCCCTCCACTTT CASSQGGQLPNSPLHF
TRBJ2-7 TRBV9 TRBD2 few TGTGCCAGCAGCGCAACTAGCGGGGGATACGAGCAGTACTTC CASSATSGGYEQYF
TRBJ1-1 TRBV30 NA NA TGTGCCTGGAGTGTTCAGGGGACTGAAGCTTTCTTT CAWSVQGTEAFF
TRBJ1-2 TRBV7-2 NA NA TGTGCCAGCAGCCCCGGGACTGACTATGGCTACACCTTC CASSPGTDYGYTF
TRBJ2-5 TRBV20-1 NA NA TGCAGTGCCGCCTTTGGGGAGAGCCAGTACTTC CSAAFGESQYF
TRBJ1-6 TRBV7-2 NA few TGTGCCAGCAGCCCCCCGGGGGGTCGGCCCCTCCACTTT CASSPPGGRPLHF
TRBJ2-2 TRBV18 NA NA TGTGCCAGCTCATCGGGGGTGAACACCGGGGAGCTGTTTTTT CASSSGVNTGELFF
TRBJ1-1 TRBV5-6 NA NA TGTGCCAGCAGCTTGTGGGGAGGCACTGAAGCTTTCTTT CASSLWGGTEAFF
TRBJ1-1 TRBV18 TRBD1 NA TGTGCCAGCTCACCACTACAGGGGAGGAACACTGAAGCTTTCTTT CASSPLQGRNTEAFF
TRBJ2-2 TRBV2 NA NA TGTGCCAGCAGACTTATAGGGGAAACCGGGGAGCTGTTTTTT CASRLIGETGELFF
TRBJ2-7 TRBV6-6 TRBD2 NA TGTGCCAGCAGGCCAGGACTAGCGAACTACGAGCAGTACTTC CASRPGLANYEQYF
TRBJ1-2 TRBV29-1 NA NA TGCAGCGTTGGCGCAGGCGCCAACTATGGCTACACCTTC CSVGAGANYGYTF
TRBJ2-7 TRBV7-9 TRBD2 NA TGTGCCAGCAGCCCGGGACTAGCGCACTCCTACGAGCAGTACTTC CASSPGLAHSYEQYF
TRBJ2-7 TRBV27 NA many TGTGCCAGCAGTTTTCAGGGGTCAGTCGGCGAGCAGTACTTC CASSFQGSVGEQYF
TRBJ2-3 TRBV5-1 NA few TGCGCCAGCAGCAGGGACATTTCTACAGATACGCAGTATTTT CASSRDISTDTQYF
TRBJ2-7 TRBV5-4 NA few TGTGCCAGCAGCTTGGGGGGGGGCACCTACGAGCAGTACTTC CASSLGGGTYEQYF
TRBJ1-1 TRBV10-3 NA few TGTGCCATCAGGGGGACATCGGGGAACACTGAAGCTTTCTTT CAIRGTSGNTEAFF
TRBJ1-2 TRBV5-5 TRBD1 few TGTGCCAGCAGCTTGGGACAGGGGATTCTCTATGGCTACACCTTC CASSLGQGILYGYTF
TRBJ1-1 TRBV5-6 TRBD1 NA TGTGCCAGCAGTTCCGCGGGACAGAAGGGGGACACTGAAGCTTTCTTT CASSSAGQKGDTEAFF
TRBJ1-5 TRBV7-9 TRBD1 NA TGTGCCAGCAGCATGACAGGGAATAGCAATCAGCCCCAGCATTTT CASSMTGNSNQPQHF